The 26 T cell receptor beta chains listed next were all sequenced from one sample in a study of identical twins. MiXCR, applied by TCRdb to the 5' RACE reads, yields one record per CDR3 protein. Among hundreds of thousands of distinct CDR3 sequences listed, about a fifth were seen once. These data also formed part of another study, on yellow fever vaccine responses in identical twins.

The specimen was CD4+ T cells sorted from blood. The origin of the receptors is a woman under 30 in good health.

The chain links TRBV20-1 to TRBJ2-7; 10 nucleotides line up with TRBD2. J gave up 5 bases and V 8 bases, and 9 bases lay outside the gene matches. Per germline, CDR1 DFQATT and CDR2 SNEGSKA (reference sequence). The length of the CDR3 is 13 residues. The DNA for the CDR3 is TGCAGTTACAGCGGGAGGGCTAACCACGAGCAGTACTTC. Its translation: CSYSGRANHEQYF.

J is TRBJ1-5 and V is TRBV10-3; no clear D gene. Germline V gene sequence: CDR1 ENHRY, CDR2 SYGVKD. V was trimmed by 7 bases and J by 0 bases, leaving 7 bases between them. CDR3 length: 13 residues. CDR3 DNA: TGTGCCATCACGGCGGATAGCAATCAGCCCCAGCATTTT. This translates into CAITADSNQPQHF.

The chain joins TRBV3-1 to TRBJ2-7, with D tentatively TRBD1 (6 bases). Per germline, CDR1 LGHDT and CDR2 YNNKEL (reference sequence). Trimming shortened V by 0 bases and J by 0 bases, and 15 bases separated the two germline ends. This CDR3 region has 17 residues. CDR3 sequence reads: CASSQDSHRESSYEQYV. The CDR3 DNA follows: TGTGCCAGCAGCCAAGATTCCCACAGGGAAAGCTCCTACGAGCAGTACGTC.

This rearrangement joins TRBV12-3 or TRBV12-4 to TRBJ2-5; 9 bases map to TRBD2. The CDR3 runs to 15 residues. The ends lost 6 bases at V and 1 base at J; junction bases unmatched: 6. CDR3 DNA sequence: TGTGCCAGCAGCAAGACTAGCGGAGTCCAAGAGACCCAGTACTTC. It is translated as CASSKTSGVQETQYF.

This clonotype was seen a handful of times. This chain connects TRBV12-3 or TRBV12-4 to TRBJ2-5, with D possibly being TRBD1 (6 bases). The length of the CDR3 is 14 residues. V gave up 5 bases and J gave up 2 bases, with 12 bases separating them. The CDR3 nucleotides are TGTGCCAGCAGTATGGGGGCCCTACAAGAGACCCAGTACTTC. This translates into CASSMGALQETQYF.

This clonotype was found a few times. This chain uses TRBV28 with TRBJ2-1; a possible D gene is TRBD2 (6 bases). Germline assignment: CDR1 MDHEN and CDR2 SYDVKM. The CDR3 is 13 amino acids. V was pared by 7 bases and J by 10 bases, with 17 bases between. The CDR3 nucleotides read TGTGCCAGCATCGCCTCGGGCCTAGCGGAGCAGTTCTTC. Residues: CASIASGLAEQFF.

This clonotype was picked up a small number of times. The J gene is TRBJ2-7, the V gene TRBV12-3 or TRBV12-4; D is perhaps TRBD2 (5 bases). Trimming took off 1 base at V and 3 bases at J, with 13 bases between the two ends. The CDR3 is 15 amino acids. The CDR3 sequence: CASSLGCLDYYEQYV. Here the CDR3 DNA reads TGTGCCAGCAGTTTAGGCTGTCTCGACTACTACGAGCAGTACGTC.

The V gene is TRBV27, the J gene TRBJ1-4; D uncertain. The CDR3 runs to 15 residues. Trimming removed 5 bases at V and 6 bases at J, with 16 bases between. The germline CDR1 and CDR2 sequences are MNHEY and SMNVEV (reference sequence). The CDR3 nucleotides are TGTGCCAGCAGTCCCCGAAGGGCTACGGATGAAAAACTGTTTTTT. As protein: CASSPRRATDEKLFF.

The chain uses TRBV20-1 and TRBJ2-2; 7 nucleotides line up with TRBD2. Germline V gene lookup returns CDR1 DFQATT and CDR2 SNEGSKA (reference sequence). This CDR3 region has 15 residues. The V segment lost 1 base and the J segment 1 base; nucleotides outside the gene matches: 3. The CDR3 region has the DNA TGCAGTGCTAGAGCGGGGGGATGGAACACCGGGGAGCTGTTTTTT. Its translation: CSARAGGWNTGELFF.

Remarks on this clonotype: The junction does not match germline at one end; this may be a read error. The chain employs TRBV6-6 and TRBJ2-1; D remains ambiguous. CDR3 length equals 12 residues. Germline loops: CDR1 MNHNY, CDR2 SVGAGI (reference sequence). CDR3 in DNA: TGTGCCAGCAGTTACTCCTCCAATGAGCAGTTCTTC. This translates into CASSYSSNEQFF.

This clonotype was seen once. The chain carries TRBV10-3 and TRBJ2-3; maybe TRBD2 (5 bases). V dropped 6 bases and J dropped 10 bases, with 14 bases sitting between them. The CDR3 is 12 residues long. Looked up from germline, CDR1 is ENHRY and CDR2 is SYGVKD. CDR3 sequence reads: CAIRGPGMAQYF. As DNA, the CDR3 is TGTGCCATCAGAGGCCCGGGGATGGCGCAGTATTTT.

This clonotype appeared a few times. CDR3 protein: CASSPSWEGHQPQHF. The CDR3 DNA follows: TGTGCCAGCAGTCCCTCGTGGGAGGGGCACCAGCCCCAGCATTTT. The genes are TRBV2 and TRBJ1-5, with D tentatively TRBD1 (5 bases). The CDR3 totals 15 residues. V gave up 5 bases and J gave up 7 bases, with 18 bases separating them. Germline values: CDR1 SNHLY, CDR2 FYNNEI.

The V gene is TRBV2, the J gene TRBJ2-2, with a possible D match to TRBD1 (5 bases). This CDR3 spans 13 amino acids. Germline V gives CDR1 SNHLY, CDR2 FYNNEI. V was clipped by 6 bases and J by 4 bases, with 9 bases between them. CDR3 nucleotides: TGTGCCAGCAGCAGGGCTGGCACCGGGGAGCTGTTTTTT. It yields the protein CASSRAGTGELFF.

The gene calls are TRBV7-2 and TRBJ2-7, with 8 positions matching TRBD2. Trimming cost V 1 base and J 6 bases; bases outside gene matches: 8. Germline V lookup: CDR1 SGHTA, CDR2 FQGNSA. CDR3 length equals 15 residues. The CDR3 coding sequence is TGTGCCAGCAGCTTAGACGGGAGGGCCTTGTCCGAGCAGTACTTC. Its protein product is CASSLDGRALSEQYF.

This clonotype was picked up a small number of times. The gene calls are TRBV19 and TRBJ1-1; no clear D. CDR3 length: 13 residues. Germline V gene sequence: CDR1 LNHDA, CDR2 SQIVND (reference sequence). V gave up 7 bases and J gave up 4 bases, with 13 bases separating them. The CDR3 loop is CASMGRVLTEAFF. In DNA, the CDR3 is TGTGCCAGTATGGGCCGGGTCCTCACTGAAGCTTTCTTT.

This clonotype was seen only a few times. This chain connects TRBV6-5 to TRBJ2-2, with a weak D call TRBD1 (6 bases). This CDR3 is built from 16 residues. In germline, CDR1 is MNHEY, CDR2 SVGAGI. V was trimmed by 0 bases and J by 0 bases, leaving 8 bases between them. In nucleotides, the CDR3 is TGTGCCAGCAGTTACTCTGCAGGGGCGAACACCGGGGAGCTGTTTTTT. Its translation is CASSYSAGANTGELFF.

This clonotype was observed a few times. CDR3: CASSLPPSGGGTDTQYF. Written as DNA, the CDR3 is TGTGCCAGCAGCCTTCCGCCTAGCGGGGGTGGTACAGATACGCAGTATTTT. The gene calls are TRBV11-3 and TRBJ2-3; 10 positions agree with TRBD2. V was pared by 5 bases and J by 3 bases, with 11 bases of the junction left unmatched. CDR3 length: 17 residues. Germline loops: CDR1 SGHNT, CDR2 YENEEA.

The chain employs TRBV20-1 and TRBJ1-4; possibly TRBD1 for D (6 bases). The CDR3 consists of 12 residues. Trimming cost V 1 base and J 8 bases, with 8 bases left between them. CDR1 and CDR2 from the germline V gene are DFQATT and SNEGSKA (reference sequence). The CDR3 protein is CSARVTGEKLFF. The CDR3 DNA reads TGCAGTGCTAGAGTAACAGGGGAAAAACTGTTTTTT.

This clonotype was counted between two and nine times. This chain joins TRBV28 and TRBJ2-4; 12 bases are shared with TRBD2. Germline V gene data show CDR1 as MDHEN and CDR2 as SYDVKM. J gave up 1 base and V 3 bases, and 10 bases lay outside the gene matches. This CDR3 contains 19 residues. The CDR3 is CASSLASGGAKRAKNIQYF. The CDR3, as DNA: TGTGCCAGCAGTTTGGCTAGCGGGGGGGCGAAACGGGCCAAAAACATTCAGTACTTC. The variable domain in full, completed from reference TRBV28 and TRBJ2-4, reads DVKVTQSSRYLVKRTGEKVFLECVQDMDHENMFWYRQDPGLGLRLIYFSYDVKMKEKGDIPEGYSVSREKKERFSLILESASTNQTSMYLCASSLASGGAKRAKNIQYFGAGTRLSVL.

The rearrangement links TRBV18 to TRBJ2-4; 7 bases match TRBD1. The V gene end was trimmed by 2 bases and the J gene end by 4 bases; junction bases not matched to a gene: 8. The CDR3 is 16 amino acids. Germline CDR1 reads KGHSH; CDR2 reads LQKENI. This CDR3 is CASSPWTEGAKNIQYF. The DNA of the CDR3 is TGTGCCAGCTCACCATGGACAGAGGGGGCGAAAAACATTCAGTACTTC.

V is TRBV10-2 and J is TRBJ1-2; 7 bases align to TRBD1. This CDR3 region has 15 residues. Germline CDR1 is WSHSY and CDR2 is SAAADI. V lost 7 bases, J lost 7 bases, and 15 bases stayed unmatched. In DNA, the CDR3 is TGCGCCAGCACCCCAAGCGGGCAGGGGGTGAGTGGCTACACCTTC. The encoded protein is CASTPSGQGVSGYTF.

This clonotype showed up just a few times. The chain uses TRBV10-3 and TRBJ1-2, with no clear D. CDR1 ENHRY and CDR2 SYGVKD come from the germline V gene. Trimming took off 4 bases at V and 4 bases at J, with 4 bases between the two ends. The CDR3 runs to 11 residues. For the CDR3, the DNA is TGTGCCATCAGTGCGGGCTATGGCTACACCTTC. This translates into CAISAGYGYTF.

This clonotype appeared a few times. The chain combines TRBV3-1 with TRBJ2-2, with TRBD1 matching over 7 bases. The V gene end was trimmed by 2 bases and the J gene end by 4 bases; junction bases not matched to a gene: 4. The CDR3 spans 15 residues. Germline CDR1 is LGHDT and CDR2 is YNNKEL (reference sequence). The CDR3 DNA is TGTGCCAGCAGCCAAAGACAGGGCGGCACCGGGGAGCTGTTTTTT. This gives the protein CASSQRQGGTGELFF.

The genes are TRBV10-3 and TRBJ2-3; 7 bases are a match to TRBD2. The CDR3 has 15 residues. Germline CDR1 and CDR2: ENHRY and SYGVKD. J was trimmed by 3 bases and V by 5 bases; bases with no gene match: 8. CDR3 sequence (DNA): TGTGCCATCAGTCCCAGGTCTAGCGGAACAGATACGCAGTATTTT. This sequence encodes CAISPRSSGTDTQYF.

This clonotype was found a few times. The chain employs TRBV18 and TRBJ2-1; TRBD1 matches at 7 bases. Trimming took 3 bases from V and 6 from J; bases not matched to a gene: 14. The V gene's germline CDR1 is KGHSH and CDR2 LQKENI. The CDR3 extends over 17 amino acids. The DNA of the CDR3 is TGTGCCAGCTCACCTTCGTCCGGGACAGACAAAGGCAATGAGCAGTTCTTC. Translated: CASSPSSGTDKGNEQFF.

V gene TRBV28 combines with J gene TRBJ2-1, with D unclear. Germline V gives CDR1 MDHEN, CDR2 SYDVKM. The V end was cut by 6 bases, the J end by 9 bases, with 21 bases between. The CDR3 is 15 residues long. The CDR3 is CASSIPGRGSGEQFF. The CDR3 DNA reads TGTGCCAGCAGCATACCCGGTCGTGGGTCGGGTGAGCAGTTCTTC. Full variable domain (outside the CDR3, taken from reference TRBV28 and TRBJ2-1): DVKVTQSSRYLVKRTGEKVFLECVQDMDHENMFWYRQDPGLGLRLIYFSYDVKMKEKGDIPEGYSVSREKKERFSLILESASTNQTSMYLCASSIPGRGSGEQFFGPGTRLTVL.